This T cell receptor (beta chain) emerged from a study of T cells after yellow fever vaccination. Study at large: It was SMART-Seq v4 Ultra Low Input that prepared the fractions with low cell numbers.

This clonotype was counted a few times. As yet, its antigen is unknown. Study-level points and caveats: A large majority of primary-vaccination clones showed up again after the booster (approximately 95% CD4, roughly 91% CD8). Though it reached lower strength, the secondary response hit its peak faster, day 5 versus 15.

Trimming took 1 base from V and 3 from J; bases not matched to a gene: 3. Germline CDR1 and CDR2: MDHEN and SYDVKM. The CDR3 is 15 amino acids. One entry per CDR3 protein results from TCRdb running MiXCR on the 5' RACE reads. The sample records some 350,000 distinct CDR3 sequences, more than 8.5% being singletons. The clonotype was recovered from a young man who received the YFV17D yellow fever vaccine. This specimen was PBMCs, taken on the day of the first yellow fever vaccination. The V and J genes are TRBV28 and TRBJ1-5; TRBD1 aligns across 7 bases. The CDR3 nucleotides are TGTGCCAGCAGTTTATACAGGGGTAACAATCAGCCCCAGCATTTT. Translating gives CASSLYRGNNQPQHF.